The rows below give T cell receptor beta chains drawn from one sample of a study of tumor-infiltrating lymphocytes in localized non-small cell lung cancer. Clones were sequenced by immunoSEQ multiplex PCR, and TCRdb holds only the in-frame ones, with some missing. The table includes 5,000 to 6,500 clones, less than 85% detected once. The sample was lung tumor tissue. All receptors come from a human donor with non-small cell lung cancer. The CDR3 runs from the conserved cysteine through the conserved F or W. Each record gives: CDR3 protein, V gene, D gene, clone size, J gene. A D gene is named only where the DNA matches it firmly. The size field is filled for only some rows; it gives once, few, many or a size class.

CDR3 protein: CASSLALTNQETQYF; V gene: TRBV7-8; D gene: -; clone size: once; J gene: TRBJ2-5
CDR3 protein: CASSLGLAGVPYEQYF; V gene: TRBV27; D gene: TRBD2; clone size: -; J gene: TRBJ2-7
CDR3 protein: CASGFYTDTQYF; V gene: TRBV12-5; D gene: -; clone size: -; J gene: TRBJ2-3
CDR3 protein: CASSHDYNEQFF; V gene: TRBV6-5; D gene: -; clone size: -; J gene: TRBJ2-1
CDR3 protein: CASRSYGQGAAGELFF; V gene: TRBV19; D gene: TRBD1; clone size: -; J gene: TRBJ2-2
CDR3 protein: CASTFEREGEQYF; V gene: TRBV7-2; D gene: TRBD2; clone size: -; J gene: TRBJ2-7
CDR3 protein: CASSDDRGHTGELFF; V gene: TRBV6-1; D gene: TRBD1; clone size: -; J gene: TRBJ2-2
CDR3 protein: CAWSVGSGGTDTQYF; V gene: TRBV30; D gene: -; clone size: -; J gene: TRBJ2-3
CDR3 protein: CASSKGQGKNSPLHF; V gene: TRBV21-1; D gene: -; clone size: -; J gene: TRBJ1-6
CDR3 protein: CASQGAGGPRVTYEQYF; V gene: TRBV11-3; D gene: -; clone size: -; J gene: TRBJ2-7
CDR3 protein: CASSMLVGGSGANVLTF; V gene: TRBV19; D gene: -; clone size: -; J gene: TRBJ2-6
CDR3 protein: CASSEQEGPDEQFF; V gene: TRBV27; D gene: -; clone size: few; J gene: TRBJ2-1
CDR3 protein: CASRKQGDEKLFF; V gene: TRBV19; D gene: TRBD1; clone size: few; J gene: TRBJ1-4
CDR3 protein: CASSLDPGRANEKLFF; V gene: TRBV5-4; D gene: -; clone size: -; J gene: TRBJ1-4
CDR3 protein: CASSPPGRDEKLFF; V gene: TRBV11-3; D gene: -; clone size: few; J gene: TRBJ1-4
CDR3 protein: CASSRTLVVPEQFF; V gene: TRBV7-2; D gene: -; clone size: -; J gene: TRBJ2-1
CDR3 protein: CASSLEAGTGGNEQFF; V gene: TRBV7-2; D gene: TRBD1; clone size: -; J gene: TRBJ2-1
CDR3 protein: CASSPGSRSGSYEQYF; V gene: TRBV11-3; D gene: -; clone size: -; J gene: -
CDR3 protein: CASSVAGQRGYNEQFF; V gene: TRBV9; D gene: TRBD2; clone size: -; J gene: TRBJ2-1
CDR3 protein: CASSLGGRSSYNEQFF; V gene: TRBV5-1; D gene: -; clone size: -; J gene: TRBJ2-1
CDR3 protein: CASSQGAAAYGYTF; V gene: TRBV14; D gene: -; clone size: -; J gene: TRBJ1-2
CDR3 protein: CAIGKPTGAGVYEQYF; V gene: TRBV10-3; D gene: -; clone size: few; J gene: TRBJ2-7
CDR3 protein: CASSSQETQYF; V gene: TRBV7-2; D gene: -; clone size: -; J gene: TRBJ2-5
CDR3 protein: CASSHSGLPSSSYNEQFF; V gene: TRBV7-3; D gene: -; clone size: -; J gene: TRBJ2-1
CDR3 protein: CASSMIGQTNTEAFF; V gene: TRBV19; D gene: -; clone size: -; J gene: TRBJ1-1
CDR3 protein: CASSESLGGNTGELFF; V gene: TRBV6-1; D gene: -; clone size: -; J gene: TRBJ2-2
CDR3 protein: CASSLGAASGYEQYF; V gene: TRBV7-6; D gene: TRBD2; clone size: -; J gene: TRBJ2-7
CDR3 protein: CAIGGGQGYEQYF; V gene: TRBV10-3; D gene: TRBD1; clone size: -; J gene: TRBJ2-7
CDR3 protein: CAVVPGTVANYGYTF; V gene: TRBV6-6; D gene: -; clone size: -; J gene: TRBJ1-2
CDR3 protein: CASSLDRSSYNEQFF; V gene: TRBV7-9; D gene: -; clone size: -; J gene: TRBJ2-1
CDR3 protein: CASSLDSLNYGYTF; V gene: TRBV7-9; D gene: -; clone size: -; J gene: TRBJ1-2
CDR3 protein: CAINRGEANYGYTF; V gene: TRBV10-3; D gene: -; clone size: -; J gene: TRBJ1-2
CDR3 protein: CSVELAGGRDTQYF; V gene: TRBV29-1; D gene: TRBD2; clone size: -; J gene: TRBJ2-3
CDR3 protein: CASSQVAGLGAFF; V gene: TRBV4-3; D gene: -; clone size: few; J gene: TRBJ1-1
CDR3 protein: CASSVGPLETQYF; V gene: TRBV9; D gene: -; clone size: -; J gene: TRBJ2-5
CDR3 protein: CASSEAQAGIQETQYF; V gene: TRBV6-1; D gene: TRBD2; clone size: -; J gene: TRBJ2-5
CDR3 protein: CASSPTNTGELFF; V gene: TRBV27; D gene: -; clone size: -; J gene: TRBJ2-2
CDR3 protein: CASSLLRGGTDTQYF; V gene: TRBV13; D gene: -; clone size: -; J gene: TRBJ2-3
CDR3 protein: CAWSGRNTIYF; V gene: TRBV30; D gene: -; clone size: -; J gene: TRBJ1-3
CDR3 protein: CASTLLPADGQAFF; V gene: TRBV10-1; D gene: -; clone size: few; J gene: TRBJ1-1
CDR3 protein: CASSPTSGGELFF; V gene: TRBV19; D gene: -; clone size: -; J gene: TRBJ2-2
CDR3 protein: CASSLVPARSYEQYF; V gene: TRBV28; D gene: -; clone size: -; J gene: TRBJ2-7
CDR3 protein: CASKGAGRDTDTQYF; V gene: TRBV6-5; D gene: TRBD1; clone size: -; J gene: TRBJ2-3
CDR3 protein: CASNFLAEASTDTQYF; V gene: TRBV28; D gene: -; clone size: -; J gene: TRBJ2-3
CDR3 protein: CASSSEGGSGRGDTGELFF; V gene: TRBV11-2; D gene: TRBD2; clone size: -; J gene: TRBJ2-2